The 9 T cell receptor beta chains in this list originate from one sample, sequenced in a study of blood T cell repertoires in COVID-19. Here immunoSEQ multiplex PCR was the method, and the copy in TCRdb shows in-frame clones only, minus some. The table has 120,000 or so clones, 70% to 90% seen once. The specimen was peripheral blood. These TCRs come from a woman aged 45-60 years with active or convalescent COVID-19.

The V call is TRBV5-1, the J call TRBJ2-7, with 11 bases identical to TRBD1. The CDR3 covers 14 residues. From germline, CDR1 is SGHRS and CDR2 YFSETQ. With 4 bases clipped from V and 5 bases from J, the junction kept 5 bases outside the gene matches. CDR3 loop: CASSQGQGGNEQYF. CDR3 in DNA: TGCGCCAGCAGCCAGGGACAGGGGGGTAACGAGCAGTACTTC.

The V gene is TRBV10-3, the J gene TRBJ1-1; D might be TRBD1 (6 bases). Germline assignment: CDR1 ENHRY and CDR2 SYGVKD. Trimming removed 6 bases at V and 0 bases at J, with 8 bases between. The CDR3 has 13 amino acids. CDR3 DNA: TGTGCCATCAGAAGGGGGATGAACACTGAAGCTTTCTTT. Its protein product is CAIRRGMNTEAFF.

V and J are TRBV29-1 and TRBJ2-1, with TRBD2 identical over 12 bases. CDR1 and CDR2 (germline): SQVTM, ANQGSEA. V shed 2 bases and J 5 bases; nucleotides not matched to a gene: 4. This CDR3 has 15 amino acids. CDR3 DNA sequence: TGCAGCGTTGAATCGCTAGCGGGAGGGCACAATGAGCAGTTCTTC. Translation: CSVESLAGGHNEQFF.

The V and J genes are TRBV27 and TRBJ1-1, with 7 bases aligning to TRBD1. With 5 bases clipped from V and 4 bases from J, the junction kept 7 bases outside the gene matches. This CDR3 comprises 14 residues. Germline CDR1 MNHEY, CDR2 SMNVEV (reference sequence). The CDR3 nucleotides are TGTGCCAGCAGTATAACAGGGGTGGGCACTGAAGCTTTCTTT. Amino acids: CASSITGVGTEAFF.

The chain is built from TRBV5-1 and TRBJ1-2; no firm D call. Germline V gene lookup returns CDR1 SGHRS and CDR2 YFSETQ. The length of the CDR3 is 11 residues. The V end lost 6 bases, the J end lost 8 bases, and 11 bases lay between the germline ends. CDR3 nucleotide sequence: TGCGCCAGCACCGCGGAAGGCGGCTACACCTTC. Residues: CASTAEGGYTF.

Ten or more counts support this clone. CDR3 coding DNA: TGTGCCAGCAGTGACGACTATGGCTACACCTTC. This sequence encodes CASSDDYGYTF. The chain combines TRBV25-1 with TRBJ1-2; D not resolved. V lost 3 bases to trimming and J lost 3 bases, with 2 bases between them. The length of the CDR3 is 11 residues. CDR1 and CDR2 from the germline V gene are MGHDK and SYGVNS.

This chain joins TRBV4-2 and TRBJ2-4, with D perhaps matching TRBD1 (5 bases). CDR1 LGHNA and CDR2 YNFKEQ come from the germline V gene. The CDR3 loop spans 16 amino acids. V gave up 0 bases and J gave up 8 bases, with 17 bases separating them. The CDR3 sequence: CASSQEFQGPGDIQYF. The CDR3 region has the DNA TGTGCCAGCAGCCAAGAATTTCAGGGTCCTGGGGACATTCAGTACTTC.

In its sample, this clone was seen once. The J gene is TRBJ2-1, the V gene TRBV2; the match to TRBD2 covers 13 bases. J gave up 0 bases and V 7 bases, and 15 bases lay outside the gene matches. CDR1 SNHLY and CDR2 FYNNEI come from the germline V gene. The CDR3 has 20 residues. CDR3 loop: CASTKRRLAGGTGSYNEQFF. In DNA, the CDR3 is TGTGCCAGCACCAAGCGGAGACTAGCGGGAGGCACGGGCTCCTACAATGAGCAGTTCTTC.

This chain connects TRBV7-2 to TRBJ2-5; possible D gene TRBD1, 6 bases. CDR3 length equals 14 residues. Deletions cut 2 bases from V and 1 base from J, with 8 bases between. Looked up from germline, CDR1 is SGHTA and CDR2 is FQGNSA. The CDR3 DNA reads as TGTGCCAGCAGCTTAACAGGGAGCCAAGAGACCCAGTACTTC. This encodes CASSLTGSQETQYF.